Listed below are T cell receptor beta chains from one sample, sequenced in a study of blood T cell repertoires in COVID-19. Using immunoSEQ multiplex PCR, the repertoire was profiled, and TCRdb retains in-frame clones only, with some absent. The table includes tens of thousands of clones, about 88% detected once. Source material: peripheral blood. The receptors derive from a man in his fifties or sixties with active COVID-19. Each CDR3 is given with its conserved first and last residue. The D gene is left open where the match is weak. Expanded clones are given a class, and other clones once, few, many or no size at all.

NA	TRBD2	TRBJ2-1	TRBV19	TGTGCCAGTAGAGGACTAGCGGGTTTGGATGCCTACAATGAGCAGTTCTTC	CASRGLAGLDAYNEQFF
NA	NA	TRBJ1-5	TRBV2	TGTGCCAGCAAAGCGACAGGTGTCAATCAGCCCCAGCATTTT	CASKATGVNQPQHF
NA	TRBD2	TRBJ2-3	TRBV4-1	TGCGCCAGCAGCCAAGAAAGCGGGAGCCTTAGCACAGATACGCAGTATTTT	CASSQESGSLSTDTQYF
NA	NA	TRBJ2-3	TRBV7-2	TGTGCCAGCAGCTCCCGGGGCACAGATACGCAGTATTTT	CASSSRGTDTQYF
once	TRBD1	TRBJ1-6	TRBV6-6	TGTGCCAGCAGCTCGACAGGGGAGTCGTCACCCCTCCACTTT	CASSSTGESSPLHF
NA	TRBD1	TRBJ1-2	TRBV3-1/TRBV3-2	TGTGCCAGCAGCCATTTGACAGGGGTACTCAACTATGGCTACACCTTC	CASSHLTGVLNYGYTF
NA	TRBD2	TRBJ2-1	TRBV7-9	TGTGCCAGCACCAACCCCCAGGCGGCTAGCGGGCAAGGACGTGGGTACAATGAGCAGTTCTTC	CASTNPQAASGQGRGYNEQFF
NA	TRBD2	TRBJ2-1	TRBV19	TGTGCCAGTAGTATATCTCCTAGCGGGAGCTCCTACAATGAGCAGTTCTTC	CASSISPSGSSYNEQFF
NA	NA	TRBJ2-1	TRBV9	TGTGCCAGCAGCGTTCAGGGCCTCCATGAGCAGTTCTTC	CASSVQGLHEQFF
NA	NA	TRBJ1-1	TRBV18	TGTGCCAGCTCACCACCGGGACTCCCGTGGACTGAAGCTTTCTTT	CASSPPGLPWTEAFF
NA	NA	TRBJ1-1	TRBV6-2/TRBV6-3	TGTGCCAGCAGTTACTCGCAGGGGAACACTGAAGCTTTCTTT	CASSYSQGNTEAFF
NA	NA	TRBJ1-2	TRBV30	TGTGCCTGGAAAGCCGTCATCGGCTACACCTTC	CAWKAVIGYTF
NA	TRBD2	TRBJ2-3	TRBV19	TGTGCCAGTAGTCTAGGACTAGCGGGGACCACAGATACGCAGTATTTT	CASSLGLAGTTDTQYF
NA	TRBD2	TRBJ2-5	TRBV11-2	TGTGCCAGCAGCCTCGGGACTAGCGGCCAAGAGACCCAGTACTTC	CASSLGTSGQETQYF
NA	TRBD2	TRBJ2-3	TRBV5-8	TGTGCCAGCAGCCCTTGGACTAGCGGGGAAGATACGCAGTATTTT	CASSPWTSGEDTQYF
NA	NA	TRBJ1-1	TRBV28	TGTGCCAGCCGTAACACGGGGTTCGCTGAAGCTTTCTTT	CASRNTGFAEAFF
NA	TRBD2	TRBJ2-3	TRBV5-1	TGCGCCAGCAGCCAAGGGACTAGCGGGAGGGGCTCCACAGATACGCAGTATTTT	CASSQGTSGRGSTDTQYF
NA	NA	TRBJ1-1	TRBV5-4	TGTGCCAGCAGCTCTCCAGGGGTGAACACTGAAGCTTTCTTT	CASSSPGVNTEAFF
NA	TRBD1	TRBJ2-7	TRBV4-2	TGTGCCAGCAGCCAGGGTACTCAGGGACAGGGGGGTAACGAGCAGTACTTC	CASSQGTQGQGGNEQYF
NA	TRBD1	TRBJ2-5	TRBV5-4	TGTGCCAGCAGCTCGCCAACAAGACAGGGGGAAGAGACCCAGTACTTC	CASSSPTRQGEETQYF
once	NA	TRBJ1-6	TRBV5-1	TGCGCCAGCAGGTCGGACAGTAGCTCCTATAATTCACCCCTCCACTTT	CASRSDSSSYNSPLHF
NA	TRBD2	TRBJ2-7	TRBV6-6	TGTGCCAGCAGTTACGAGCCTAGCGGGAGTTGGGAGCAGTACTTC	CASSYEPSGSWEQYF
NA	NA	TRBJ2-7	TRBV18	TGTGCCAGCTCACCGGAGGGCAGGCTCGACGAGCAGTACTTC	CASSPEGRLDEQYF
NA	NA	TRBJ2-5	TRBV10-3	TGTGCCATCAGTGAGTCTGTCACTCGGTGGGAGACCCAGTACTTC	CAISESVTRWETQYF
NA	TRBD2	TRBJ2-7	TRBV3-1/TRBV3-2	TGTGCCAGCAGCCCAGGAGCGGGAGGATACGAGCAGTACTTC	CASSPGAGGYEQYF
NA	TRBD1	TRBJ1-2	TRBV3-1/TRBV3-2	TGTGCCAGCAGCCAAGGGGCGGGGGGACAGTCTTATGGCTACACCTTC	CASSQGAGGQSYGYTF
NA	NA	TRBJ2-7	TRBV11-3	TGTGCCAGCAGCTTAGAAGTCGGGAGCGCTTCCTCCTACGAGCAGTACTTC	CASSLEVGSASSYEQYF
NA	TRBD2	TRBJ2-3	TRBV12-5	TGTGCTAGTGGTTTGGGAAGAGGGACTAGCTCCCCTACAGATACGCAGTATTTT	CASGLGRGTSSPTDTQYF
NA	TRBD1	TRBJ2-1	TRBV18	TGTGCCAGCTCACCAAGACAGGGAGACAATGAGCAGTTCTTC	CASSPRQGDNEQFF
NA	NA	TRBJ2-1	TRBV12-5	TGTGCTAGTGGTTTGGTACTCCTCGGAGAAAGCTCCTACAATGAGCAGTTCTTC	CASGLVLLGESSYNEQFF
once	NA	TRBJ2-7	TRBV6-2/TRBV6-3	TGTGCCAGCAGTTACAAGATAGGACTCGCCTGGGGATACGAGCAGTACTTC	CASSYKIGLAWGYEQYF
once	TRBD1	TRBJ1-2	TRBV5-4	TGTGCCACGGGCGACAGGGTGAACTATGGCTACACCTTC	CATGDRVNYGYTF
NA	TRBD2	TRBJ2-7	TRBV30	TGTGCCTGGAGTTACCTAGCGGGAGAGGGGGAGCAGTACTTC	CAWSYLAGEGEQYF
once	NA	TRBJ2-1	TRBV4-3	TGCGCCAGCAGCCAAGGCCCGTCGGGCGGGACGTGGATGGGCAATGAGCAGTTCTTC	CASSQGPSGGTWMGNEQFF
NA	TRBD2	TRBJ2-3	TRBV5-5	TGTGCCAGCCGAGGGACTAGCGGACCAAGAGATACGCAGTATTTT	CASRGTSGPRDTQYF
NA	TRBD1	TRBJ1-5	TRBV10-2	TGCGCCAGCCGGGACAGGTCCAATCAGCCCCAGCATTTT	CASRDRSNQPQHF
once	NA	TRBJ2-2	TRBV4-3	TGCGCCAGCAGCCAGGGTCTTGGGGGAGGGAACACCGGGGAGCTGTTTTTT	CASSQGLGGGNTGELFF
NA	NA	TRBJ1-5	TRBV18	TGTGCCAGCTCACCATCTCCGGGTGAAAGCAATCAGCCCCAGCATTTT	CASSPSPGESNQPQHF
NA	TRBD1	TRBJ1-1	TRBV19	TGTGCCAGTAGTATAGTTGGGACAGGGAACACTGAAGCTTTCTTT	CASSIVGTGNTEAFF
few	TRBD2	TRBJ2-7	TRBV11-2	TGTGCCAGCAGCTTAGCCGGGACTAGCTACGAGCAGTACTTC	CASSLAGTSYEQYF
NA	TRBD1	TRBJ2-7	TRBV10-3	TGTGCCATCAGCCCAAACCCGGGACAGGGGTACGAGCAGTACTTC	CAISPNPGQGYEQYF
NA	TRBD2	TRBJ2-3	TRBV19	TGTGCCAGTAGTGGAGGATGGACTAGCGGGGGCACAGATACGCAGTATTTT	CASSGGWTSGGTDTQYF
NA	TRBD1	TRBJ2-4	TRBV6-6	TGTGCCAGCAGTTACTCGGGACAGGTTGGGAACATTCAGTACTTC	CASSYSGQVGNIQYF
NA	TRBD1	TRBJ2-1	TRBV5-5	TGTGCCAGCAGTTATCCCACAGGGGGCGATGAGCAGTTCTTC	CASSYPTGGDEQFF
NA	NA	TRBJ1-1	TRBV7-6	TGTGCCAGCAGCCGGACAGAGGTCGATGAAGCTTTCTTT	CASSRTEVDEAFF
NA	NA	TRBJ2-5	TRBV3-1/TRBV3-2	TGTGCCAGCACCTTTAACGAGAGAGAGACCCAGTACTTC	CASTFNERETQYF
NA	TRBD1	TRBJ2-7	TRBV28	TGTGCCAGCGGGACAGGATACGAGCAGTACTTC	CASGTGYEQYF
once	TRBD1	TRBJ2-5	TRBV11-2	TGTGCCAGCAGCTCCCGACAGGGTGGGGAGACCCAGTACTTC	CASSSRQGGETQYF